A selection of T cell receptor beta chains follows, all from one sample in a study of OX40 agonist ivuxolimab in advanced cancers. Sequencing used immunoSEQ multiplex PCR; TCRdb keeps in-frame clones, though not all of them. The sample has over 55,000 clones; less than 90% are singletons. The specimen was CD4+ or CD8+ T cells sorted from blood, collected in a trial of the OX40 agonist ivuxolimab. The receptor source for this set is an adult with an advanced solid tumor such as melanoma, head and neck, liver or kidney cancer. CDR3s include the opening cysteine and the closing phenylalanine or tryptophan. D genes are given only for firm matches. For some rows the clone size is stated as once, few or many, or as a class when expanded; others skip it.

d_gene: -; abundance: -; v_gene: TRBV7-2; len: 15; j_gene: TRBJ1-4; CDR3nt: TGTGCCAGCAGCTCAGGGGCCATAGGAGGGGAAAAACTGTTTTTT; CDR3aa: CASSSGAIGGEKLFF
d_gene: -; abundance: -; v_gene: TRBV5-1; len: 14; j_gene: TRBJ1-1; CDR3nt: TGCGCCAGCAGCAAGGGACACCTAAACACTGAAGCTTTCTTT; CDR3aa: CASSKGHLNTEAFF
d_gene: TRBD1; abundance: once; v_gene: TRBV30; len: 16; j_gene: TRBJ1-1; CDR3nt: TGTGCCTGGAGGGTCTTCGGGACAGGCCTGAACACTGAAGCTTTCTTT; CDR3aa: CAWRVFGTGLNTEAFF
d_gene: -; abundance: few; v_gene: TRBV14; len: 14; j_gene: TRBJ1-6; CDR3nt: TGTGCCAGCAGCCAAGTGGCGCAATGGTCACCCCTCCACTTT; CDR3aa: CASSQVAQWSPLHF
d_gene: -; abundance: -; v_gene: TRBV6-1; len: 13; j_gene: TRBJ1-2; CDR3nt: TGTGCCAGCAGCTTAAGACAGGTGGGAGGCTACACCTTC; CDR3aa: CASSLRQVGGYTF
d_gene: TRBD2; abundance: -; v_gene: TRBV5-1; len: 15; j_gene: TRBJ2-5; CDR3nt: TGCGCCAGCAGCTTGGCCGGGAGGCCAGGGGAGACCCAGTACTTC; CDR3aa: CASSLAGRPGETQYF
d_gene: -; abundance: -; v_gene: TRBV6-5; len: 16; j_gene: TRBJ1-6; CDR3nt: TGTGCCAGCAGTTACTCGAGGCAACTCAATAATTCACCCCTCCACTTT; CDR3aa: CASSYSRQLNNSPLHF
d_gene: -; abundance: -; v_gene: TRBV6-6; len: 12; j_gene: TRBJ1-1; CDR3nt: TGTGCCAGCAGTTACCAGTTTAGTGAAGCTTTCTTT; CDR3aa: CASSYQFSEAFF
d_gene: TRBD1; abundance: -; v_gene: TRBV11-2; len: 14; j_gene: TRBJ1-1; CDR3nt: TGTGCCAGCAGCTTAACAGGGGAGGTCACTGAAGCTTTCTTT; CDR3aa: CASSLTGEVTEAFF
d_gene: -; abundance: -; v_gene: TRBV7-2; len: 15; j_gene: TRBJ1-2; CDR3nt: TGTGCCAGCTCAAGCCCAAGAAGACAGCTATATGGCTACACCTTC; CDR3aa: CASSSPRRQLYGYTF
d_gene: TRBD1; abundance: -; v_gene: TRBV5-5; len: 14; j_gene: TRBJ2-7; CDR3nt: TGTGCCAGCAGCTTGGACAGGGGGATGGACGAGCAGTACTTC; CDR3aa: CASSLDRGMDEQYF
d_gene: -; abundance: few; v_gene: TRBV5-1; len: 15; j_gene: TRBJ2-3; CDR3nt: TGCGCCAGCAGCTTGTCGGGACGGTTCCCAGATACGCAGTATTTT; CDR3aa: CASSLSGRFPDTQYF
d_gene: -; abundance: -; v_gene: TRBV19; len: 13; j_gene: TRBJ1-4; CDR3nt: TGTGCCAGTAGTACTGCAACTAATGAAAAACTGTTTTTT; CDR3aa: CASSTATNEKLFF
d_gene: -; abundance: few; v_gene: TRBV7-2; len: 13; j_gene: TRBJ2-5; CDR3nt: TGTGCCAGCAGCGCGGGGGAGGGACATCGAGAGTACTTC; CDR3aa: CASSAGEGHREYF
d_gene: TRBD1; abundance: -; v_gene: TRBV10-2; len: 14; j_gene: TRBJ1-6; CDR3nt: TGCGCCAGCAGTAGACAGGGGGTTACTTCACCCCTCCACTTT; CDR3aa: CASSRQGVTSPLHF
d_gene: -; abundance: -; v_gene: TRBV6-6; len: 15; j_gene: TRBJ2-3; CDR3nt: TGTGCCAGCAGTTCCACCAGGGGGGCGGGAGATACGCAGTATTTT; CDR3aa: CASSSTRGAGDTQYF
d_gene: TRBD1; abundance: -; v_gene: TRBV15; len: 17; j_gene: TRBJ1-1; CDR3nt: TGTGCCACCAGCAGAGACGAGGGGGCCCTCCCGAACACTGAAGCTTTCTTT; CDR3aa: CATSRDEGALPNTEAFF
d_gene: -; abundance: -; v_gene: TRBV4-1; len: 18; j_gene: TRBJ1-2; CDR3nt: TGCGCCAGCAGCCCACGGATCACACAGGGTTTTATGAACTATGGCTACACCTTC; CDR3aa: CASSPRITQGFMNYGYTF
d_gene: -; abundance: -; v_gene: TRBV5-4; len: 16; j_gene: TRBJ1-2; CDR3nt: TGTGCCAGCAGCGGGGGGCCGGGACGGACGACCTATGGCTACACCTTC; CDR3aa: CASSGGPGRTTYGYTF
d_gene: -; abundance: -; v_gene: TRBV5-5; len: 15; j_gene: TRBJ2-3; CDR3nt: TGTGCCAGCAGCTGGCAGTGGCGGGTTCCCGATACGCAGTATTTT; CDR3aa: CASSWQWRVPDTQYF
d_gene: TRBD2; abundance: -; v_gene: TRBV4-1; len: 15; j_gene: TRBJ2-5; CDR3nt: TGCGCCAGCAGCCAAATAGCGGGAGGAGGGGCGACCCAGTACTTC; CDR3aa: CASSQIAGGGATQYF
d_gene: -; abundance: few; v_gene: TRBV11-2; len: 15; j_gene: TRBJ1-5; CDR3nt: TGTGCCAGCAGCTTACAGGCCACGGGCAATCAGCCCCAGCATTTT; CDR3aa: CASSLQATGNQPQHF
d_gene: TRBD2; abundance: once; v_gene: TRBV7-8; len: 17; j_gene: TRBJ2-2; CDR3nt: TGTGCCAGCAGCTTCACTAGCGGGGGCTCGGGGACCGGGGAGCTGTTTTTT; CDR3aa: CASSFTSGGSGTGELFF
d_gene: -; abundance: -; v_gene: TRBV6-1; len: 13; j_gene: TRBJ1-1; CDR3nt: TGTGCCAGCAGTCCTCGTATAGACACTGAAGCTTTCTTT; CDR3aa: CASSPRIDTEAFF
d_gene: -; abundance: -; v_gene: TRBV6-5; len: 13; j_gene: TRBJ2-3; CDR3nt: TGTGCCAGCAGCTCAGGACGGGCGCGGGCGCAGTATTTT; CDR3aa: CASSSGRARAQYF
d_gene: TRBD2; abundance: -; v_gene: TRBV30; len: 14; j_gene: TRBJ2-5; CDR3nt: TGTGCCTGGAAGAAGGGAGGGCCAGGGGAGACCCAGTACTTC; CDR3aa: CAWKKGGPGETQYF
d_gene: -; abundance: -; v_gene: TRBV25-1; len: 16; j_gene: TRBJ1-3; CDR3nt: TGTGCCAGCAGTGCCTACAGGGTCCTTAGTGGAAACACCATATATTTT; CDR3aa: CASSAYRVLSGNTIYF
d_gene: TRBD1; abundance: -; v_gene: TRBV18; len: 15; j_gene: TRBJ1-2; CDR3nt: TGTGCCAGCTCACCACCTACAGGGGAGGCCTATGGCTACACCTTC; CDR3aa: CASSPPTGEAYGYTF
d_gene: TRBD2; abundance: -; v_gene: TRBV7-2; len: 16; j_gene: TRBJ2-1; CDR3nt: TGTGCCAGCAGCACCTCTAGCGGGGGGGCCTTTGATGAGCAGTTCTTC; CDR3aa: CASSTSSGGAFDEQFF
d_gene: -; abundance: few; v_gene: TRBV10-3; len: 15; j_gene: TRBJ2-1; CDR3nt: TGTGCCATCACCCAACCGGGCTTGTCGGTTTATGAGCAGTTCTTC; CDR3aa: CAITQPGLSVYEQFF
d_gene: -; abundance: -; v_gene: TRBV10-1; len: 13; j_gene: TRBJ2-2; CDR3nt: TGCGCCAGCACCCCAACGAACACCGGGGAGCTGTTTTTT; CDR3aa: CASTPTNTGELFF
d_gene: TRBD2; abundance: -; v_gene: TRBV5-4; len: 15; j_gene: TRBJ2-7; CDR3nt: TGTGCCAGCAGCCAGCCGGGACTAGCTCTCCCCGAGCAGTACTTC; CDR3aa: CASSQPGLALPEQYF
d_gene: TRBD2; abundance: once; v_gene: TRBV9; len: 17; j_gene: TRBJ2-5; CDR3nt: TGTGCCAGCAGCCCTGGGACTAGCGGGGGGTCGGAAGAGACCCAGTACTTC; CDR3aa: CASSPGTSGGSEETQYF
d_gene: -; abundance: -; v_gene: TRBV5-1; len: 14; j_gene: TRBJ2-5; CDR3nt: TGCGCCAGCAGCTTGGGGGGGGACCAAGAGACCCAGTACTTC; CDR3aa: CASSLGGDQETQYF
d_gene: -; abundance: -; v_gene: TRBV2; len: 13; j_gene: TRBJ2-1; CDR3nt: TGTGCCAGCTGTAAGAGAGGTATCGATGAGCAGTTCTTC; CDR3aa: CASCKRGIDEQFF
d_gene: -; abundance: -; v_gene: TRBV28; len: 14; j_gene: TRBJ1-1; CDR3nt: TGTGCCAGCAGTCTTGATAGTTCCGGCACTGAAGCTTTCTTT; CDR3aa: CASSLDSSGTEAFF
d_gene: -; abundance: few; v_gene: TRBV28; len: 13; j_gene: TRBJ1-2; CDR3nt: TGTGCCAGCAGTTTGCAAAACAGGGTTGGCTACACCTTC; CDR3aa: CASSLQNRVGYTF
d_gene: TRBD1; abundance: few; v_gene: TRBV5-5; len: 14; j_gene: TRBJ2-5; CDR3nt: TGTGCCAGCAGCTCAACAGGGGGCCAAGAGACCCAGTACTTC; CDR3aa: CASSSTGGQETQYF
d_gene: TRBD2; abundance: once; v_gene: TRBV4-2; len: 16; j_gene: TRBJ2-3; CDR3nt: TGTGCCAGCAGCCCTATTACTAGCGGAGGCACAGATACGCAGTATTTT; CDR3aa: CASSPITSGGTDTQYF
d_gene: -; abundance: once; v_gene: TRBV5-4; len: 14; j_gene: TRBJ1-4; CDR3nt: TGTGCCAGCACCTCAAGCTACCGTAATGAAAAACTGTTTTTT; CDR3aa: CASTSSYRNEKLFF
d_gene: TRBD1; abundance: -; v_gene: TRBV10-3; len: 14; j_gene: TRBJ1-5; CDR3nt: TGTGCCGTCAAAGGACAGGGAGAGGGACAGCCCCAGCATTTT; CDR3aa: CAVKGQGEGQPQHF
d_gene: -; abundance: -; v_gene: TRBV5-1; len: 14; j_gene: TRBJ2-2; CDR3nt: TGCGCCAGCAGCTTGCTGGCGAACACCGGGGAGCTGTTTTTT; CDR3aa: CASSLLANTGELFF
d_gene: -; abundance: -; v_gene: TRBV7-6; len: 16; j_gene: TRBJ2-2; CDR3nt: TGTGCCAGCAGCTTAGCGAATAAACGGAACACCGGGGAGCTGTTTTTT; CDR3aa: CASSLANKRNTGELFF
d_gene: -; abundance: few; v_gene: TRBV5-1; len: 15; j_gene: TRBJ1-4; CDR3nt: TGCGCCAGCAGCTTTTCCTCCGGGACACAGGAAAAACTGTTTTTT; CDR3aa: CASSFSSGTQEKLFF
d_gene: -; abundance: -; v_gene: TRBV21-1; len: 12; j_gene: TRBJ1-2; CDR3nt: TGTGCCAGCAGACCAGGGTTGGGCGGCTACACCTTC; CDR3aa: CASRPGLGGYTF
d_gene: -; abundance: -; v_gene: TRBV29-1; len: 13; j_gene: TRBJ1-4; CDR3nt: TGCAGCGTTTATGGGGCAGGAGCTGAAAAACTGTTTTTT; CDR3aa: CSVYGAGAEKLFF
d_gene: -; abundance: -; v_gene: TRBV4-1; len: 14; j_gene: TRBJ1-6; CDR3nt: TGCGCCAGCAAAATTGGGCTTGGCGGTTCACCCCTCCACTTT; CDR3aa: CASKIGLGGSPLHF
d_gene: -; abundance: -; v_gene: TRBV6-5; len: 14; j_gene: TRBJ1-4; CDR3nt: TGTGCCAGCAGTGAGAGAGGACGGAATGAAAAACTGTTTTTT; CDR3aa: CASSERGRNEKLFF